Each of the 16 T cell receptor delta chains below was sequenced from the same sample in a study of Vδ1+ human thymocytes. These receptors have no known antigen. Whole-study results and caveats: Thymic TRG and TRD repertoires appeared highly polyclonal.

Sequences come from RNA converted to cDNA by reverse transcription. Pooled V-gene forward primers with one constant-region reverse primer generated the CDR3 amplicons by multiplex PCR. TCRdb re-processed the multiplex PCR reads using CATT. The profile shows 23,000 or so delta-chain clones, 7.4% of them singletons. The specimen was Vdelta1+ gamma-delta thymocytes from the thymus. Stated subset: FACS-sorted CD3+ TCRalphabeta- TCRVdelta1+ TCRVdelta2- thymocytes. These receptors all come from a girl in the first two years of life who had congenital heart surgery.

V usage is TRDV1 and J usage is TRDJ1; tentative D call: TRDD2 (6 bases). The J gene comes from matching the DNA to germline here; TCRdb lacks it. The CDR3 covers 20 residues. CDR1 is TSWWSYY and CDR2 is QGS in the germline V gene. Trimming removed 2 bases from V and 0 bases from J, with 25 bases in between. As DNA, the CDR3 is TGTGCTCTTGGGGAAGGAGACCCACTTCCTCGAAAAAGGTACACCGATAAACTCATCTTT. This translates into CALGEGDPLPRKRYTDKLIF.

The rearrangement uses TRDV1 and TRDJ1; TRDD3 is a possible D gene (6 bases). This CDR3 is built from 25 residues. Trimming cost V 2 bases and J 2 bases, with 42 bases left between them. The germline V gene has CDR1 TSWWSYY and CDR2 QGS. CDR3 region: CALGECLVGPHPKSFRPGDTDKLIF. Written as DNA, the CDR3 is TGTGCTCTTGGGGAATGTTTAGTAGGCCCCCACCCGAAATCTTTCCGACCAGGGGATACCGATAAACTCATCTTT.

No V segment was called; the J segment is TRDJ1; the table's D call, TRDD3, was not checked against the DNA. The CDR3 loop spans 18 amino acids. The CDR3 nucleotides read TGTGCTCTTGGGGAATCAAGTACTAGGGGCCAGTACACCGATAAACTCATCTTT. Residues: CALGESSTRGQYTDKLIF.

The chain couples TRDV1 to TRDJ1; D unclear. Trimming left V 0 bases short and J 2 bases short, with 19 bases between. The CDR3 contains 18 residues. Germline V gives CDR1 TSWWSYY, CDR2 QGS. CDR3 nucleotide sequence: TGTGCTCTTGGGGAACTAGGAGGGAATAATATCGGGACCGATAAACTCATCTTT. Translating gives CALGELGGNNIGTDKLIF.

This clone was picked up a small number of times. The junction departs from germline at one end; a sequencing error may be responsible. The chain has TRDV1 and TRDJ1; TRDD3 might be the D (6 bases). Germline CDR1 TSWWSYY, CDR2 QGS. This CDR3 region has 15 residues. The CDR3 DNA sequence: TGTGCTCTTGGGGAAAGTGGGGGTATTACCGGTAAACTCATCTTT. Its translation: CALGESGGITGKLIF.

This clone has only a few counts. The chain joins TRDV1 to TRDJ1; D is uncertain. CDR1 and CDR2 (germline): TSWWSYY, QGS. CDR3 length: 18 amino acids. The ends were cut back, 0 bases at V and 2 bases at J, with 19 bases in the middle. The DNA of the CDR3 is TGTGCTCTTGGGGAACTTAACGGTAGAACCGTACTGACCGATAAACTCATCTTT. It encodes CALGELNGRTVLTDKLIF.

The chain uses TRDV1 and TRDJ1; 8 positions match TRDD3. Trimming removed 5 bases from V and 0 bases from J; junction bases left unmatched: 17. Germline values: CDR1 TSWWSYY, CDR2 QGS. The CDR3 sequence is 19 residues long. In nucleotides, the CDR3 is TGTGCTCTTGGGACCGAACCCGGGGATACAGTAGGGTACACCGATAAACTCATCTTT. It is translated as CALGTEPGDTVGYTDKLIF.

This clone occurred a few times. The sample has other DNA sequences that encode this CDR3 too. The chain uses TRDV1 and TRDJ1; D is ambiguous. CDR1 TSWWSYY and CDR2 QGS come from the germline V gene. CDR3 size: 13 residues. The V end lost 0 bases, the J end lost 10 bases, and 12 bases lay between the germline ends. CDR3 amino acids: CALGELSPTGLIF. CDR3 sequence (DNA): TGTGCTCTTGGGGAACTCTCCCCCACGGGACTCATCTTT.

The chain couples TRAV29/DV5 to TRDJ1; D possibly matches TRDD2 or TRDD3 (7 bases each). There are 27 residues in the CDR3. Trimming cost V 1 base and J 1 base, with 50 bases left between them. Germline V gene data show CDR1 as NSMFDY and CDR2 as ISSIKDK. CDR3 DNA sequence: TGTGCAGCAAGCCGGAAAGGCCTTCCTCGCGAGTGGCGCGTACTGGGGCCTACCAAACAATCCACCGATAAACTCATCTTT. As protein: CAASRKGLPREWRVLGPTKQSTDKLIF. Full variable domain (rest looked up from reference TRAV29/DV5 and TRDJ1): DQQVKQNSPSLSVQEGRISILNCDYTNSMFDYFLWYKKYPAEGPTFLISISSIKDKNEDGRFTVFLNKSAKHLSLHIVPSQPGDSAVYFCAASRKGLPREWRVLGPTKQSTDKLIFGKGTRVTVEP.

This clone was seen a handful of times. V is TRDV1 and J is TRDJ1; 13 nucleotides match TRDD3. Trimming cost V 5 bases and J 7 bases; bases outside gene matches: 19. Per the germline V gene, CDR1 is TSWWSYY and CDR2 is QGS. The CDR3 covers 19 residues. CDR3 region: CALGFTSEVVLGDTRKLIF. The CDR3 DNA reads TGTGCTCTTGGGTTCACTTCCGAGGTTGTACTGGGGGATACGCGTAAACTCATCTTT.

The gene calls are TRDV1 and TRDJ1, with 12 bases that match TRDD3. Germline-derived CDR1 and CDR2 are TSWWSYY and QGS. This CDR3 spans 21 amino acids. The J segment lost 4 bases and the V segment lost 4 bases, leaving 22 bases of the junction unmatched. Written as DNA, the CDR3 is TGTGCTCTTGGGGCCCCCTCCTCACTGGGGGATACTGAGCCCCGGAGCGATAAACTCATCTTT. Its protein product is CALGAPSSLGDTEPRSDKLIF.

This clone was counted a few times. The V call is TRDV1, the J call TRDJ1; D might be TRDD3 (6 bases). V gave up 1 base and J gave up 2 bases, with 23 bases separating them. CDR1 is TSWWSYY and CDR2 is QGS in the germline V gene. The length of the CDR3 is 19 residues. The CDR3 DNA sequence: TGTGCTCTTGGGGAACAGGACCTACAGCCCGGGGGACCTACCGATAAACTCATCTTT. It codes for CALGEQDLQPGGPTDKLIF.

By share, this clone counts as medium-sized. Other DNA sequences of this sample code for an identical CDR3. V is TRAV29/DV5 and J is TRDJ1; D not certain. The V end was cut by 5 bases, the J end by 3 bases, with 32 bases between. The germline V gene encodes CDR1 NSMFDY and CDR2 ISSIKDK. CDR3 size: 19 residues. The CDR3 region is CAAKSDLTRGRLISDKLIF. The CDR3 DNA reads as TGTGCAGCGAAAAGCGATCTGACCCGGGGTAGACTCATATCCGATAAACTCATCTTT.

This clone was found a few times. This chain uses TRDV2 with TRDJ1, with TRDD3 as a possible D gene (6 bases). This CDR3 has 22 amino acids. Trimming left V 6 bases short and J 0 bases short, with 37 bases between. Germline V CDR1 and CDR2: GEAIGNYY, EKD. As DNA, the CDR3 is TGTGCCTGTTTATCCGAGAGAGGAGTGGGGGCCTACCACATTCCTTACACCGATAAACTCATCTTT. It yields the protein CACLSERGVGAYHIPYTDKLIF.

The chain employs TRDV1 and TRDJ1; 8 positions agree with TRDD3. This CDR3 region has 22 residues. The V segment lost 4 bases and the J segment 0 bases; nucleotides outside the gene matches: 25. Germline CDR1 is TSWWSYY and CDR2 is QGS. CDR3 protein: CALGGVLRLGALFPPHTDKLIF. CDR3 nucleotides: TGTGCTCTTGGGGGGGTCCTACGACTGGGGGCCCTCTTCCCCCCTCACACCGATAAACTCATCTTT.

The V gene is TRDV1, the J gene TRDJ1; weak D call: TRDD3 (6 bases). V lost 5 bases, J lost 1 base, and 14 bases lay in between. The CDR3 loop spans 15 amino acids. The V gene's germline CDR1 is TSWWSYY and CDR2 QGS. The CDR3: CALGMTPGITDKLIF. CDR3 DNA sequence: TGTGCTCTTGGGATGACTCCGGGGATCACCGATAAACTCATCTTT.